These T cell receptor beta chains were read from a single sample in a study of blood T cell repertoires in COVID-19. Data came from immunoSEQ multiplex PCR; TCRdb stores just in-frame clones and leaves some out. Of tens of thousands of clones in the sample, 80% were seen once. The sample taken for sequencing was peripheral blood. The receptors were gathered from a woman between 65 and 79 years old with acute or convalescent COVID-19. Each CDR3 is given with its conserved first and last residue. The D gene is left open where the match is weak. Clone size appears in some rows only: once, few, many, or a class for an expanded clone.

CDR3nt,CDR3aa,j_gene,d_gene,abundance,v_gene,len
TGTGCCAGCAGCTCTCCGAGGGCACCTCCGAACACCGGGGAGCTGTTTTTT,CASSSPRAPPNTGELFF,TRBJ2-2,.,.,TRBV11-3,17
TGCGCCAGCAGCCAAGAGTACCTAGCGGGGGTTCGGGACACAGATACGCAGTATTTT,CASSQEYLAGVRDTDTQYF,TRBJ2-3,TRBD2,.,TRBV4-3,19
TGTGCCAGCAGCCTGGGACAGACTAATGAAAAACTGTTTTTT,CASSLGQTNEKLFF,TRBJ1-4,TRBD1,.,TRBV5-4,14
TGTGCCAGCAGTTACTCGACCAACAGGGGGCTTGGCTACACCTTC,CASSYSTNRGLGYTF,TRBJ1-2,TRBD1,.,TRBV6-5,15
TGTGCCAGCAGCCAAGACGGCAGCGGCCCCCAGCATTTT,CASSQDGSGPQHF,TRBJ1-5,.,.,TRBV14,13
TGTGCCAGCAGCTCCTACGGTAATAACTATGGCTACACCTTC,CASSSYGNNYGYTF,TRBJ1-2,.,.,TRBV7-2,14
TGTGCCAGCAGATCAGGGGATTCACCCCTCCACTTT,CASRSGDSPLHF,TRBJ1-6,.,few,TRBV27,12
TGCGCCAGCAGCCAAGATAGTATGAACACTGAAGCTTTCTTT,CASSQDSMNTEAFF,TRBJ1-1,.,.,TRBV4-3,14
TGTGCCAGCAGTTACGGACGGGGTGTAGGGGAGCAGTACTTC,CASSYGRGVGEQYF,TRBJ2-7,.,once,TRBV6-5,14
TGTGCCAGCAGTGAAGGGGCTAGCGGGGGAAATGAGCAGTTCTTC,CASSEGASGGNEQFF,TRBJ2-1,TRBD2,few,TRBV6-1,15
TGCAGCGTTGTACAGGGGGCAGGTGAAAAACTGTTTTTT,CSVVQGAGEKLFF,TRBJ1-4,TRBD1,.,TRBV29-1,13
TGTGCCAGCAGCTTAGTAGCGGGGGACTTGAACACCGGGGAGCTGTTTTTT,CASSLVAGDLNTGELFF,TRBJ2-2,TRBD2,.,TRBV7-8,17
TGTGCCAGCAGCTTAGATAGGGGAAGGGGCAATCAGCCCCAGCATTTT,CASSLDRGRGNQPQHF,TRBJ1-5,.,.,TRBV7-8,16
TGTGCCAGCAGCATGGTGGGGACTCAACTTCGGGCTAATGAAAAACTGTTTTTT,CASSMVGTQLRANEKLFF,TRBJ1-4,.,once,TRBV5-7,18
TGTGCCACCAGCAGAGACACGGGACAGGGATACAATGAGCAGTTCTTC,CATSRDTGQGYNEQFF,TRBJ2-1,TRBD1,.,TRBV15,16
TGTGCCAGCTCACCACCGCTTGGACAGGTGTTATATGGCTACACCTTC,CASSPPLGQVLYGYTF,TRBJ1-2,TRBD1,once,TRBV18,16
TGTGCCAGTAGTCAGGGAATTGGGGAGCTGTTTTTT,CASSQGIGELFF,TRBJ2-2,.,.,TRBV19,12
TGTGCCAGCTCACCCCCCAGGGGGCAGCCCCAGCATTTT,CASSPPRGQPQHF,TRBJ1-5,TRBD1,.,TRBV18,13
TGCGCCAGCAGCATCGGGACTAGCGGAACCTACGAGCAGTACTTC,CASSIGTSGTYEQYF,TRBJ2-7,TRBD2,few,TRBV5-1,15
TGTGCCACCAGTGATTCTCAGGGTAGGCCCCAGCATTTT,CATSDSQGRPQHF,TRBJ1-5,.,.,TRBV24-1,13
TGTGCCAGCAGCGTGGGACAGGGTATCAACTATGGCTACACCTTC,CASSVGQGINYGYTF,TRBJ1-2,TRBD1,.,TRBV9,15
TGTGCCAGCAGCCACAGCGACAGGGTAGAGGGCTACACCTTC,CASSHSDRVEGYTF,TRBJ1-2,TRBD1,.,TRBV3-1/TRBV3-2,14
TGTGCCAGCAGTTATCGGGGGTCATACACTGAAGCTTTCTTT,CASSYRGSYTEAFF,TRBJ1-1,.,.,TRBV6-5,14
TGTGCCAGCAGCTTTCCCGGAGGGACTGAAGCTTTCTTT,CASSFPGGTEAFF,TRBJ1-1,.,.,TRBV7-9,13
TGCGCCAGCAGCTTGAGGCAGGGGACCTACAATGAGCAGTTCTTC,CASSLRQGTYNEQFF,TRBJ2-1,.,few,TRBV5-1,15
TGTGCCAGTAAACCATACAGGGAAAACTATGGCTACACCTTC,CASKPYRENYGYTF,TRBJ1-2,.,.,TRBV19,14
TGTGCCAGCAGTGGACTCCTCCCGGAGACCCAGTACTTC,CASSGLLPETQYF,TRBJ2-5,.,.,TRBV2,13
TGTGCCAGCAGTTACGGGGCGTTCTATAGCAATCAGCCCCAGCATTTT,CASSYGAFYSNQPQHF,TRBJ1-5,.,.,TRBV6-6,16
TGTGCCACCAGCACTTATTACAATGAGCAGTTCTTC,CATSTYYNEQFF,TRBJ2-1,.,.,TRBV15,12
TGTGCCAGCAGCCCCGGTCCCTGGGGGCCGTATGGCTACACCTTC,CASSPGPWGPYGYTF,TRBJ1-2,.,.,TRBV27,15
TGTGCCAGCAGCTTATCTCTCGGAGCTCAGCCCCAGCATTTT,CASSLSLGAQPQHF,TRBJ1-5,.,.,TRBV13,14
TGTGCCAGTAGTATGCTTAGCATGGGTGAGCAGTTCTTC,CASSMLSMGEQFF,TRBJ2-1,.,.,TRBV19,13
TGTGCCAGCAGCTACCGGGGCAGGGGGCCTTACGAGCAGTACTTC,CASSYRGRGPYEQYF,TRBJ2-7,TRBD1,.,TRBV7-9,15
TGTGCCACCAGTGAAACCCGGGACATCGACAATGAGCAGTTCTTC,CATSETRDIDNEQFF,TRBJ2-1,.,.,TRBV24-1,15
TGTGCCAGCAGTCCTCAGCGGGATTCCTACGAGCAGTACTTC,CASSPQRDSYEQYF,TRBJ2-7,TRBD2,.,TRBV7-2,14
TGTGCCAGCAGCCTACAGGGGGAGACTGAAGCTTTCTTT,CASSLQGETEAFF,TRBJ1-1,TRBD1,.,TRBV7-9,13
TGTGCCAGCAGCGGTACAGGAACCCTAGCCAAAAACATTCAGTACTTC,CASSGTGTLAKNIQYF,TRBJ2-4,.,.,TRBV9,16
TGTGCCAGCAGCTTAGGAGGGGGCCGGACTGAAGCTTTCTTT,CASSLGGGRTEAFF,TRBJ1-1,TRBD1,.,TRBV11-3,14
TGCGCCAGCAGCTTGATCGCAGGGTCCACCTACGAGCAGTACTTC,CASSLIAGSTYEQYF,TRBJ2-7,.,.,TRBV5-1,15
TGTGCCAGCAGTTACGTCCAGGGGTTGGGGTCACCCCTCCACTTT,CASSYVQGLGSPLHF,TRBJ1-6,.,.,TRBV6-5,15
TGTGCCAGCAGCCCTCTAAGACAGGCTCGGACTGAAGCTTTCTTT,CASSPLRQARTEAFF,TRBJ1-1,.,.,TRBV7-9,15
TGTGCCAGCAGTGAAGAGGAGGAGTACACTGAAGCTTTCTTT,CASSEEEEYTEAFF,TRBJ1-1,.,.,TRBV2,14
TGTGCCACCGCGGACTATGACAGGGAGCTTGGAGAGACCCAGTACTTC,CATADYDRELGETQYF,TRBJ2-5,.,.,TRBV10-3,16
TGTGCCAGCGGGGCCAATCAGCCCCAGCATTTT,CASGANQPQHF,TRBJ1-5,.,.,TRBV27,11
TGCGCCAGCAGCCAAGAGGAGGAGGTTCGCTACGAGCAGTACTTC,CASSQEEEVRYEQYF,TRBJ2-7,.,many,TRBV4-1,15
TGTGCCAGCAGCTCCCGACAGGGTTTCCTTCACTATGGCTACACCTTC,CASSSRQGFLHYGYTF,TRBJ1-2,TRBD1,.,TRBV7-2,16